The rows below give T cell receptor beta chains drawn from one sample of a study of blood T cell repertoires in COVID-19. The assay was immunoSEQ multiplex PCR, and TCRdb's table has in-frame clones only and misses some. The table shows 110,000 or so clones, with roughly 80% occurring only once. Sequenced: peripheral blood. Source of these receptors: a man aged 45 to 65 with acute or convalescent COVID-19. Both conserved end residues are part of each CDR3. Fields, in order: D gene, V gene, clone size, J gene, CDR3 DNA, CDR3 protein. A D gene is named only where the DNA matches it firmly. Part of the rows lack a size; the others show once, few, many or a class for expanded clones.

>TRBD1|TRBV6-6|NA|TRBJ1-3
TGTGCCAGCAGGACTACAGGGGCGGGAAACACCATATATTTT
CASRTTGAGNTIYF
>NA|TRBV18|NA|TRBJ1-1
TGTGCCAGCTCTACAGAGACGAGAGAAGCTTTCTTT
CASSTETREAFF
>TRBD1|TRBV10-1|NA|TRBJ2-1
TGCGCCAGCAGTGAAGCGGACAGGGGGCTTAAGTCCTACAATGAGCAGTTCTTC
CASSEADRGLKSYNEQFF
>TRBD2|TRBV5-6|NA|TRBJ2-7
TGTGCCAGCAGCTCCCGACTAGCGGGGCGAGAGCAGTACTTC
CASSSRLAGREQYF
>TRBD1|TRBV12-3/TRBV12-4|NA|TRBJ1-1
TGTGCCATAGGACAGGGGTATGGCACTGAAGCTTTCTTT
CAIGQGYGTEAFF
>NA|TRBV28|NA|TRBJ1-3
TGTGCCAGCAGTTCCCCTGGCCCGTATTACACCATATATTTT
CASSSPGPYYTIYF
>TRBD1|TRBV27|once|TRBJ1-1
TGTGCCAGCGCTGACAGGGTGGGCACTGAAGCTTTCTTT
CASADRVGTEAFF
>NA|TRBV15|NA|TRBJ1-2
TGTGCCACCAGCAGTGCTGGACAGCCTACCTACACCTTC
CATSSAGQPTYTF
>NA|TRBV29-1|NA|TRBJ1-1
TGCAGCGTTCAGGGCCGGGGGAGTCGTGAAGCTTTCTTT
CSVQGRGSREAFF
>TRBD1|TRBV7-2|NA|TRBJ2-7
TGTGCCAGCAGCTTAGGCAGGGGGCCCCAGGGCGAGCAGTACTTC
CASSLGRGPQGEQYF
>NA|TRBV10-3|NA|TRBJ1-5
TGTGCCATCAGTGGACAGGATAGCAATCAGCCCCAGCATTTT
CAISGQDSNQPQHF
>NA|TRBV5-4|NA|TRBJ2-7
TGTGCCAGCAGCTCCAGGATCCCACCACAGCAGTACTTC
CASSSRIPPQQYF
>NA|TRBV11-1|few|TRBJ2-4
TGTGCCAGCAGCAGCGACGCCAAAAACATTCAGTACTTC
CASSSDAKNIQYF
>NA|TRBV3-1/TRBV3-2|NA|TRBJ2-2
TGTGCCAGCAGCCAGTACGGGGACACCGGGGAGCTGTTTTTT
CASSQYGDTGELFF
>TRBD1|TRBV19|NA|TRBJ1-6
TGTGCCAGTGGTCGGACAGGGAGCTCCTATAATTCACCCCTCCACTTT
CASGRTGSSYNSPLHF
>TRBD2|TRBV9|NA|TRBJ2-2
TGTGCCAGCAGCGTAGACGGACTAGCGGGGACCGGGGAGCTGTTTTTT
CASSVDGLAGTGELFF
>NA|TRBV20-1|NA|TRBJ2-1
TGCAGTGCTAGATATCGGGAGCAGTTCTTC
CSARYREQFF
>NA|TRBV15|NA|TRBJ1-4
TGTGCCACCAGCAGAGATGCCAGGACTAATGAAAAACTGTTTTTT
CATSRDARTNEKLFF
>TRBD1|TRBV2|NA|TRBJ2-3
TGTGCCAGCAGTGCTACAGGGGGCAGAGATACGCAGTATTTT
CASSATGGRDTQYF
>NA|TRBV7-3|NA|TRBJ2-3
TGTGCCAGCAGCTCTACTGGACTTAGAACAGATACGCAGTATTTT
CASSSTGLRTDTQYF
>TRBD1|TRBV6-1|NA|TRBJ1-6
TGTGCCAGCAGTGCAGTTTTGGACAGGGTTTCTAATTCACCCCTCCACTTT
CASSAVLDRVSNSPLHF
>TRBD2|TRBV27|NA|TRBJ2-1
TGTGCCAGCAGTCTCCTCGGGCTAGCGGGGGGGCCCTCGAATGAGCAGTTCTTC
CASSLLGLAGGPSNEQFF
>TRBD1|TRBV9|NA|TRBJ2-7
TGTGCCAGCAGCGTAACGGGACAGGCGACCTACGAGCAGTACTTC
CASSVTGQATYEQYF
>NA|TRBV25-1|NA|TRBJ1-3
TGTGCCAGCAGTGAAGTGCGGGGCTCTGGAAACACCATATATTTT
CASSEVRGSGNTIYF
>NA|TRBV15|NA|TRBJ2-7
TGTGCCACCAGCCGGAGGACGCGCGAGCAGTACTTC
CATSRRTREQYF
>NA|TRBV5-1|NA|TRBJ1-1
TGCGCCAGCAGCCCGACAGCGAACACTGAAGCTTTCTTT
CASSPTANTEAFF
>TRBD1|TRBV4-1|few|TRBJ2-7
TGCGCCAGCAGCCACCTCATCGGGACAGGGGGTTACGAGCAGTACTTC
CASSHLIGTGGYEQYF
>TRBD1|TRBV2|NA|TRBJ1-2
TGTGCCAGCAGGGGGGACAGGGGCCCAGGCTATGGCTACACCTTC
CASRGDRGPGYGYTF
>TRBD1|TRBV5-4|few|TRBJ1-2
TGTGCCAGCAGCTTGGGACAGGGAAACTATGGCTACACCTTC
CASSLGQGNYGYTF
>NA|TRBV5-1|few|TRBJ1-2
TGCGCCAGCAGCTTGGGGCAGAACTATGGCTACACCTTC
CASSLGQNYGYTF
>NA|TRBV5-1|few|TRBJ1-1
TGCGCCAGCAGCTTGGCAGCCGGGGGGGCGGCATCAGAGGCTTTCTTT
CASSLAAGGAASEAFF
>NA|TRBV6-1|NA|TRBJ1-3
TGTGCCAGCAGTGAATTCCAGGGGAGCTCTGGAAACACCATATATTTT
CASSEFQGSSGNTIYF
>NA|TRBV14|few|TRBJ1-1
TGTGCCAGCAGCCCCCCAAGAGGGGGGGGCACTGAAGCTTTCTTT
CASSPPRGGGTEAFF
>TRBD1|TRBV25-1|NA|TRBJ1-6
TGTGCCAGCAGTGACCTCGGGACAGGGGAGCATTCACCCCTCCACTTT
CASSDLGTGEHSPLHF
>NA|TRBV7-9|NA|TRBJ2-7
TGTGCCAGCAGCCAACAGGGTAATAAGCAGTACTTC
CASSQQGNKQYF
>TRBD1|TRBV9|once|TRBJ1-5
TGTGCCAGTTCACCGGGACAGGTCAATCAGCCCCAGCATTTT
CASSPGQVNQPQHF
>TRBD1|TRBV10-3|NA|TRBJ2-1
TGTGCCACAAGCCGGGACAGCCAATACAATGAGCAGTTCTTC
CATSRDSQYNEQFF
>TRBD1|TRBV4-1|NA|TRBJ1-3
TGCGCCAGCAGCCTTCAGAGACAGGGGGCCCGATACGCCTCTGGAAACACCATATATTTT
CASSLQRQGARYASGNTIYF
>TRBD1|TRBV30|NA|TRBJ1-6
TGTGCCTGGCGGATTCAGGGGGCAGAGTCACCCCTCCACTTT
CAWRIQGAESPLHF
>TRBD1|TRBV19|few|TRBJ1-5
TGTGCCAGTAGTTCGTATTCAGGGGGCAAAAAGCCCCAGCATTTT
CASSSYSGGKKPQHF
>NA|TRBV29-1|NA|TRBJ1-2
TGCAGCGTCAAGATGGGCGGGGGGCAGGGTGGCTACACCTTC
CSVKMGGGQGGYTF
>NA|TRBV24-1|once|TRBJ1-5
TGTGCCACCAGTGAACGGGGAGGAGGCAATCAGCCCCAGCATTTT
CATSERGGGNQPQHF
>NA|TRBV11-2|few|TRBJ1-6
TGTGCCAGCAGCTTAGTTGGCAGGTCGAGCTCCTATAATTCACCCCTCCACTTT
CASSLVGRSSSYNSPLHF
>TRBD1|TRBV28|NA|TRBJ1-5
TGTGCCAGCAGTCCCACATCTATGACAGGGCGTCAGCCCCAGCATTTT
CASSPTSMTGRQPQHF
>TRBD1|TRBV7-9|NA|TRBJ2-7
TGTGCCAGCAGCCCCCCCTTTAGACAGGGTGTCGACGAGCAGTACTTC
CASSPPFRQGVDEQYF